This T cell receptor (beta chain) was recorded in a study of blood T cell repertoires in COVID-19. This clone appeared a single time. The CDR3 is 15 amino acids. V lost 0 bases to trimming and J lost 5 bases, with 13 bases between them. Germline assignment: CDR1 SNHLY and CDR2 FYNNEI. Original processing notes: Estimation of nucleated cell counts was performed using reference gene primer amplification. Clones were read by immunoSEQ multiplex PCR, and TCRdb kept only the in-frame ones, dropping some. V and J calls and clone size are given by that table; D and trimming were obtained from the DNA. Found here are fewer than 250,000 clones, around 80% of them singletons; the top ten hold approximately 7.4%.

The sequenced sample was peripheral blood. This rearrangement joins TRBV2 to TRBJ1-1, with D unclear. The receptor was isolated from a woman between 50 and 59 years old with acute or convalescent COVID-19. This CDR3 is CASSEADSGRTEAFF. In nucleotides, the CDR3 is TGTGCCAGCAGTGAAGCGGACTCAGGAAGGACTGAAGCTTTCTTT.